This T cell receptor (beta chain) is from a study of blood T cell repertoires in COVID-19. This clone was recorded only once. Trimming cost V 4 bases and J 5 bases; bases outside gene matches: 8. This CDR3 is 15 amino acids long. CDR1 and CDR2 from the germline V gene are MNHEY and SVGEGT. Assay used: immunoSEQ multiplex PCR; TCRdb lists only in-frame clones, some missing. The sample records about 77,000 clones, 80% being singletons. This clonotype was sampled from a woman aged 65 to 85 with acute or convalescent COVID-19. The sequenced material came from peripheral blood. The chain links TRBV6-2 or TRBV6-3 to TRBJ2-5; TRBD2 agrees at 9 bases. This CDR3 is CASSWGGGAKETQYF. CDR3 DNA sequence: TGTGCCAGCAGTTGGGGCGGGGGGGCCAAGGAGACCCAGTACTTC.